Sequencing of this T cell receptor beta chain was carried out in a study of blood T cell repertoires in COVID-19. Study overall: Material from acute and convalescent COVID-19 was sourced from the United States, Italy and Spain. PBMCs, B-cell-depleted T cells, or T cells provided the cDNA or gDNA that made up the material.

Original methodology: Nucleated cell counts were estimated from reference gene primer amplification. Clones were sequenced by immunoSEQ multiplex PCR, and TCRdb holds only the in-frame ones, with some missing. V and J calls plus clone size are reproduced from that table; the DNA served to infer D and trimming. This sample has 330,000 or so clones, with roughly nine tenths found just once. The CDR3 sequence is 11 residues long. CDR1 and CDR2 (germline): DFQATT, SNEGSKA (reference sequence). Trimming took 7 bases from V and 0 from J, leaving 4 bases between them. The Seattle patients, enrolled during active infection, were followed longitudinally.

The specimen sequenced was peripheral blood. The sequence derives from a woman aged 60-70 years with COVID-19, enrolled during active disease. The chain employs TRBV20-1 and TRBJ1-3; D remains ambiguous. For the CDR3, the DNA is TGCAGTGTCGTCTCTGGAAACACCATATATTTT. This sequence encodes CSVVSGNTIYF.